These 9 T cell receptor beta chains originate from one sample sequenced in a study of shared clonotypes between healthy human individuals. The naive CD8 fraction comprised CD45RO-negative cells positively selected for CCR7 and excluded terminally differentiated effector memory CD45RA+ cells. The method was immunoSEQ multiplex PCR; TCRdb's version includes in-frame clones alone and lacks a portion of them. The sample records approximately 1.9 million clones, just under 95% being singletons. The sample taken for sequencing was naive CD8+ T cells from PBMCs. These receptors were collected from a man younger than 30 in good health. Some clones in this sample may be carry-over from other donors' samples.

The J gene is TRBJ2-3, the V gene TRBV9; 11 bases map to TRBD2. Germline assignment: CDR1 SGDLS and CDR2 YYNGEE. J lost 2 bases, V lost 4 bases, and 6 bases had no gene match. This CDR3 is 16 amino acids long. This CDR3 is CASSTRLAGNTDTQYF. Here the CDR3 DNA reads TGTGCCAGCAGCACCCGACTAGCGGGGAACACAGATACGCAGTATTTT.

V and J are TRBV30 and TRBJ1-6, with D maybe TRBD1 (5 bases). The CDR3 is 13 residues long. V dropped 7 bases and J dropped 4 bases, with 11 bases sitting between them. Germline V gene sequence: CDR1 GTSNPN, CDR2 SVGIG (reference sequence). CDR3 nucleotide sequence: TGTGCCTTCGGGGGGGGTTATAATTCACCCCTCCACTTT. This gives the protein CAFGGGYNSPLHF.

The chain couples TRBV27 to TRBJ2-3, with D hard to call. CDR1 MNHEY and CDR2 SMNVEV come from the germline V gene (reference sequence). The V gene lost 1 base and the J gene lost 1 base, with 12 bases spanning the gap. The CDR3 extends over 16 amino acids. The CDR3, as DNA: TGTGCCAGCAGTTTATTAGGCCCAAGCGGCACAGATACGCAGTATTTT. This codes for CASSLLGPSGTDTQYF.

This chain connects TRBV4-3 to TRBJ2-2; TRBD1 might be the D (7 bases). The V and J ends lost 3 bases and 0 bases respectively, with 20 bases between them. This CDR3 has 19 residues. In germline, CDR1 is LGHNA, CDR2 YSLEER. DNA of the CDR3: TGCGCCAGCAGCCAGGCGGCGGCAGGGGGGACGTCGAACACCGGGGAGCTGTTTTTT. Translation gives CASSQAAAGGTSNTGELFF.

The CDR3 region is CASTPPSRQGAFF. DNA of the CDR3: TGTGCCAGCACCCCACCATCACGGCAGGGAGCTTTCTTT. The chain links TRBV6-6 to TRBJ1-1; tentative D call: TRBD1 (5 bases). This CDR3 comprises 13 residues. Between the trimmed V and J ends, which lost 7 bases and 10 bases, there was a span of 19 bases. Germline V lookup: CDR1 MNHNY, CDR2 SVGAGI (reference sequence).

The rearrangement links TRBV9 to TRBJ2-3; 16 nucleotides match TRBD2. The CDR3 is made up of 18 amino acids. Germline V gives CDR1 SGDLS, CDR2 YYNGEE. With 3 bases clipped from V and 3 bases from J, the junction kept 7 bases outside the gene matches. CDR3: CASSAYGTSGRGTDTQYF. CDR3 DNA sequence: TGTGCCAGCAGCGCCTACGGGACTAGCGGGAGGGGAACAGATACGCAGTATTTT.

This clone was observed a single time. The rearrangement uses TRBV13 and TRBJ2-7; no clear D gene. V lost 6 bases and J lost 2, with 14 bases in between. The length of the CDR3 is 14 residues. Germline CDR1 and CDR2: PRHDT and FYEKMQ (reference sequence). The CDR3 DNA reads as TGTGCCAGCAGTCGAGACGGAGCTGCCTACGAGCAGTACTTC. As protein: CASSRDGAAYEQYF.

The V and J genes are TRBV15 and TRBJ2-7; 7 bases align to TRBD2. J lost 2 bases, V lost 1 base, and 8 bases had no gene match. Looked up from germline, CDR1 is LNHNV and CDR2 is YYDKDF (reference sequence). This CDR3 comprises 16 residues. CDR3 nucleotide sequence: TGTGCCACCAGCAGAGGTATGCTAGCGGCTACCTACGAGCAGTACTTC. Residues: CATSRGMLAATYEQYF.

The chain couples TRBV30 to TRBJ2-2; possibly TRBD2 for D (6 bases). Germline V CDR1 and CDR2: GTSNPN, SVGIG (reference sequence). Trimming pared 4 bases from V and 7 bases from J, leaving 13 bases between. This CDR3 contains 13 residues. CDR3 protein: CAWNFGGIGELFF. The DNA for the CDR3 is TGTGCCTGGAATTTTGGCGGGATCGGGGAGCTGTTTTTT.